This T cell receptor beta chain was captured by sequencing in a study of CD8 T cells in acute hepatitis C reinfection. TCRdb's copy holds only in-frame clones and misses some; the assay was immunoSEQ multiplex PCR. Among tens of thousands of clones listed, around 87% were seen once. CDR3 size: 16 residues. J was trimmed by 5 bases and V by 3 bases; bases with no gene match: 4. Looked up from germline, CDR1 is SNHLY and CDR2 is FYNNEI. This sample's time point: naive CD8 control sorted from an acute-time-point sample. The sample taken for sequencing was naive CD8+ T cells from PBMCs. The chain couples TRBV2 to TRBJ2-2, with 12 nucleotides matching TRBD2. This sequence originates from a man aged 30 to 39 with chronic hepatitis C. DNA for the CDR3: TGTGCCAGCAGTGACCTAGCGGGAGGGAGGACCGGGGAGCTGTTTTTT. It is translated as CASSDLAGGRTGELFF.